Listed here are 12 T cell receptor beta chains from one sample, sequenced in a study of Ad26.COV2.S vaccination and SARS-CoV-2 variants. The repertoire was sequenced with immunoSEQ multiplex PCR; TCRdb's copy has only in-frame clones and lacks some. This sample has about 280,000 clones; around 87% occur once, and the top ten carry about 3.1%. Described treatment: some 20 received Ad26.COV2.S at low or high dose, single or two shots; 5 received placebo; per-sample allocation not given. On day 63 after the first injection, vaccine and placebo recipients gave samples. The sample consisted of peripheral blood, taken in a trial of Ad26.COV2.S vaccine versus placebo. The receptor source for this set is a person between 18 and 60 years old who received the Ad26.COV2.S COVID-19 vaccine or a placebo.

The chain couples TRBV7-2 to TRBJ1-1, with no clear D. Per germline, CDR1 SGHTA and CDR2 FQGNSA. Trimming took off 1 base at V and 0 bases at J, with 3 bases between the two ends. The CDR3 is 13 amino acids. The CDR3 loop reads CASSLVMNTEAFF. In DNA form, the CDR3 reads TGTGCCAGCAGCTTAGTGATGAACACTGAAGCTTTCTTT.

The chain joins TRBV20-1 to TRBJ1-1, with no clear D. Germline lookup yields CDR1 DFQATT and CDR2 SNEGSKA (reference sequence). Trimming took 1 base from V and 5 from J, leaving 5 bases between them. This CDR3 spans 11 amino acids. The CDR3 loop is CSARARTEAFF. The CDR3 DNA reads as TGCAGTGCTAGAGCTAGAACTGAAGCTTTCTTT.

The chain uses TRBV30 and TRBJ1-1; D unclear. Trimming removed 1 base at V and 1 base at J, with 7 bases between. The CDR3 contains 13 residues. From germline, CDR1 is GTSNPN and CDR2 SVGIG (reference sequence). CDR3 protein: CAWSEDGNTEAFF. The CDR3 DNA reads TGTGCCTGGAGTGAGGATGGGAACACTGAAGCTTTCTTT.

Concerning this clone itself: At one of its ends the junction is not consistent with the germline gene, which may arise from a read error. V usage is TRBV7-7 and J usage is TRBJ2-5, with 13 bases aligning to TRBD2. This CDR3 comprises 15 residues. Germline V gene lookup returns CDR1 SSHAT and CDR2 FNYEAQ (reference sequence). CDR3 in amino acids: CASSPLAGGVETQYF. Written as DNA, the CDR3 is TGTGCTAGCAGCCCACTAGCGGGGGGGGTAGAGACCCAGTACTTC.

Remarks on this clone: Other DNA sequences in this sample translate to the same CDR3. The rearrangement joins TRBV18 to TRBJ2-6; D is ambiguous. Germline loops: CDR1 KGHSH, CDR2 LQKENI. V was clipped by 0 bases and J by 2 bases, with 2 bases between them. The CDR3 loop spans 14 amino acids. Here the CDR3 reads CASSPPAGANVLTF. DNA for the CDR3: TGTGCCAGCTCACCACCGGCTGGGGCCAACGTCCTGACTTTC.

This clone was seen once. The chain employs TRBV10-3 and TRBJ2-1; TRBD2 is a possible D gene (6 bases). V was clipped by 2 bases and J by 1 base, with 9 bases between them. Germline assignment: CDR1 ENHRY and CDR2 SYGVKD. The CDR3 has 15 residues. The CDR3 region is CAISEQRVSYNEQFF. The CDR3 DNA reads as TGTGCCATCAGTGAGCAGCGGGTGTCCTACAATGAGCAGTTCTTC.

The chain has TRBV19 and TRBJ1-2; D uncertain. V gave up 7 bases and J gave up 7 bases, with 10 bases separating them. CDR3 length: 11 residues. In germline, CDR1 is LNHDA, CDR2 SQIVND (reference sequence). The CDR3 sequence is CASTRGTGYTF. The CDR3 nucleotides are TGTGCCAGTACCCGGGGTACTGGCTACACCTTC.

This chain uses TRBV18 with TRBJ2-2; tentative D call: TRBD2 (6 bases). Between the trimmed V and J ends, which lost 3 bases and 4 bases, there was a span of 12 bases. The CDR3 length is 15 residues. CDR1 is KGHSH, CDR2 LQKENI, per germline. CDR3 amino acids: CASSPTVGSTGELFF. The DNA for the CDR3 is TGTGCCAGCTCACCGACAGTCGGGAGCACCGGGGAGCTGTTTTTT.

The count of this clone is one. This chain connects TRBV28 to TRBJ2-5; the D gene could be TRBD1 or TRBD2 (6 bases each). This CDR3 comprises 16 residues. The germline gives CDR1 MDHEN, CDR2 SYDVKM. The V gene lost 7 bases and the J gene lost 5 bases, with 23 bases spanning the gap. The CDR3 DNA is TGTGCCAGCACCATCCGGGGGCAGGGGCACAGGGAGACCCAGTACTTC. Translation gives CASTIRGQGHRETQYF.

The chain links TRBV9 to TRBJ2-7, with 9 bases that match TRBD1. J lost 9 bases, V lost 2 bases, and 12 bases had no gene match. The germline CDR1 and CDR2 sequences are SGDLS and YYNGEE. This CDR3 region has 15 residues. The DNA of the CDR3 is TGTGCCAGCAGCGTGAGGGACAGGGCCCCTTTCGCGCAGTACTTC. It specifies CASSVRDRAPFAQYF.

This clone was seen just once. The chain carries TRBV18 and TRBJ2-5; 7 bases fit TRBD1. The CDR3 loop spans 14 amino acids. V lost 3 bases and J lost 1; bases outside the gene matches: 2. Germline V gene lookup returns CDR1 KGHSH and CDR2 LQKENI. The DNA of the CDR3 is TGTGCCAGCTCACCGACAGGGATCCAAGAGACCCAGTACTTC. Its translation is CASSPTGIQETQYF.

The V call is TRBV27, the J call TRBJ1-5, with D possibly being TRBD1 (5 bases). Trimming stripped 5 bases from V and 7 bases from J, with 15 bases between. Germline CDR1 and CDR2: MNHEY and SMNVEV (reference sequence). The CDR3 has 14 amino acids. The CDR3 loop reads CASSQRGGAQPQHF. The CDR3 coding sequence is TGTGCCAGCAGTCAAAGGGGAGGGGCGCAGCCCCAGCATTTT.